The T cell receptor (beta chain) described here comes from a study of T-cell reconstitution after alpha-beta-depleted transplantation in children. Preparation of the TCRbeta library involved a method that used unique molecular identifiers. TCRdb independently ran MiXCR on the PCR reads; one entry per CDR3 protein. The profile shows 200,000 to 250,000 distinct CDR3 sequences, approximately 9.5% of them singletons. This CDR3 has 14 amino acids. Deletions cut 5 bases from V and 4 bases from J, with 14 bases between. Germline assignment: CDR1 DFQATT and CDR2 SNEGSKA (reference sequence). Ten or more counts support this clonotype.

The chain links TRBV20-1 to TRBJ1-4; possible D gene TRBD1, 5 bases. Sample: PBMCs from the stem cell graft donor, taken from the stem cell graft. The sequence was obtained from a human donor who donated a stem cell graft to a child with acute lymphoblastic leukemia. CDR3 region: CSAYGGPVNEKLFF. For the CDR3, the DNA is TGCAGTGCTTACGGGGGACCCGTTAATGAAAAACTGTTTTTT.